A selection of T cell receptor beta chains follows, all from one sample in a study of cytomegalovirus exposure and HLA in healthy donors. Measured with immunoSEQ multiplex PCR; TCRdb has only the in-frame clones, and not every one. This repertoire includes fewer than 200,000 clones. The specimen was PBMCs. The receptors come from a man aged 25-45 years in good health and CMV-seronegative. Each CDR3 is given with its conserved first and last residue. The D gene is left open where the match is weak.

TRBD1	TRBV19	TRBJ1-2	CATLSPGGDYGYTF	TGTGCCACCTTGAGTCCAGGGGGCGACTATGGCTACACCTTC
-	TRBV5-6	TRBJ2-7	CASRFGIGGKDYEQYF	TGTGCCAGCAGATTTGGAATAGGGGGAAAAGACTACGAGCAGTACTTC
-	TRBV18	TRBJ2-1	CASSPNRDSEQFF	TGTGCCAGCTCACCGAACAGGGATAGTGAGCAGTTCTTC
TRBD1	TRBV5-1	TRBJ1-1	CASSPGTGGTEAFF	TGCGCCAGCAGCCCCGGGACAGGGGGCACTGAAGCTTTCTTT
TRBD2	TRBV5-5	TRBJ2-2	CASSIVAGGEGTGELFF	TGTGCCAGCAGCATCGTGGCGGGGGGCGAGGGCACCGGGGAGCTGTTTTTT
TRBD1	TRBV28	TRBJ2-5	CASSSGGTGYRETQYF	TGTGCCAGCAGTTCAGGCGGGACAGGGTATAGGGAGACCCAGTACTTC
TRBD2	TRBV27	TRBJ2-3	CASSLGLAGGDTQYF	TGTGCCAGCAGCCTAGGACTAGCGGGAGGCGATACGCAGTATTTT
TRBD1	TRBV9	TRBJ1-2	CASSIDRGRGYTF	TGTGCCAGCAGCATCGACAGGGGGCGCGGCTACACCTTC
TRBD1	TRBV5-6	TRBJ1-4	CASSWEQGTGDEKLFF	TGTGCCAGCAGCTGGGAACAGGGGACAGGGGACGAAAAACTGTTTTTT
TRBD1	TRBV10-3	TRBJ2-3	CAIRNFGQGRTDTQYF	TGTGCCATCAGAAACTTTGGACAGGGTCGCACAGATACGCAGTATTTT
-	TRBV6-5	TRBJ1-5	CASNPTESNQPQHF	TGTGCCAGCAACCCGACAGAGAGCAATCAGCCCCAGCATTTT
-	TRBV7-9	TRBJ1-1	CASSLTPHTEAFF	TGTGCCAGCAGCCTGACACCTCACACTGAAGCTTTCTTT
-	TRBV18	TRBJ1-2	CASSPLEPGLSNYGYTF	TGTGCCAGCTCACCTCTTGAGCCAGGGCTCTCTAACTATGGCTACACCTTC
TRBD1	TRBV29-1	TRBJ2-4	CSVELLEPGQKLKNIQYF	TGCAGCGTTGAACTCCTTGAGCCGGGACAGAAGCTTAAAAACATTCAGTACTTC
-	TRBV5-8	TRBJ2-5	CASSTTGHGPFQETQYF	TGTGCCAGCAGCACGACAGGTCACGGGCCTTTTCAAGAGACCCAGTACTTC
-	TRBV28	TRBJ1-2	CASSLPPQTYGYTF	TGTGCCAGCAGTTTACCCCCTCAGACATACGGCTACACCTTC
TRBD2	TRBV5-4	TRBJ2-7	CASSPGLAGGSIYEQYF	TGTGCCAGCAGCCCCGGACTAGCGGGGGGGAGTATCTACGAGCAGTACTTC
TRBD2	TRBV27	TRBJ2-7	CASSPRREGSSYEQYF	TGTGCCAGCAGCCCTCGAAGGGAGGGTAGCTCCTACGAGCAGTACTTC
TRBD2	TRBV7-2	TRBJ2-3	CASSLVAGGTDTQYF	TGTGCCAGCAGCTTAGTAGCGGGGGGCACAGATACGCAGTATTTT
TRBD1	TRBV19	TRBJ1-1	CASGTGTGLNTEAFF	TGTGCCAGTGGGACCGGGACAGGACTGAACACTGAAGCTTTCTTT
TRBD2	TRBV27	TRBJ2-7	CASSSLAGLEQYF	TGTGCCAGCAGTTCCTTAGCGGGATTGGAGCAGTACTTC
TRBD2	TRBV7-3	TRBJ2-3	CASSLGLAEGTDTQYF	TGTGCCAGCAGCTTGGGACTAGCGGAAGGCACAGATACGCAGTATTTT
-	TRBV12-5	TRBJ2-2	CASGLPRRGMSQNTGELFF	TGTGCTAGTGGTTTGCCGCGGAGAGGGATGTCCCAGAACACCGGGGAGCTGTTTTTT